This T cell receptor (beta chain) was documented in a study of T-cell memory formation after mild COVID-19. Study summary: There were largely donor-specific TCR clusters.

Broader study findings: There was a balanced CD4/CD8 profile in clones contracting day 15 to 85, and later expanders leaned CD4+.

To note about this clonotype: The target antigen is unknown.

TCR alpha and TCR beta cDNA libraries carrying sample barcodes and UMIs were produced by 5'RACE using constant-segment primers. TCRdb recomputed calls from the 5' RACE reads with MiXCR, one row per CDR3 protein. The sample consists of 470,000 or so distinct CDR3 sequences, roughly 20% of them appearing once. Input material: PBMCs or a T cell subset sorted from them (not recorded which). This clonotype was obtained from an adult woman who had mild COVID-19 (a few samples of this study predate the infection). Cell type and time point are not known.

CDR3 in DNA: TGCGCCAGCAGCCAAGATCCGGCAGCCAACTATGGCTACACCTTC. Encoded protein: CASSQDPAANYGYTF. V usage is TRBV4-1 and J usage is TRBJ1-2; no firm D call. Trimming left V 0 bases short and J 2 bases short, with 10 bases between. The V gene's germline CDR1 is MGHRA and CDR2 YSYEKL. The CDR3 loop spans 15 amino acids.